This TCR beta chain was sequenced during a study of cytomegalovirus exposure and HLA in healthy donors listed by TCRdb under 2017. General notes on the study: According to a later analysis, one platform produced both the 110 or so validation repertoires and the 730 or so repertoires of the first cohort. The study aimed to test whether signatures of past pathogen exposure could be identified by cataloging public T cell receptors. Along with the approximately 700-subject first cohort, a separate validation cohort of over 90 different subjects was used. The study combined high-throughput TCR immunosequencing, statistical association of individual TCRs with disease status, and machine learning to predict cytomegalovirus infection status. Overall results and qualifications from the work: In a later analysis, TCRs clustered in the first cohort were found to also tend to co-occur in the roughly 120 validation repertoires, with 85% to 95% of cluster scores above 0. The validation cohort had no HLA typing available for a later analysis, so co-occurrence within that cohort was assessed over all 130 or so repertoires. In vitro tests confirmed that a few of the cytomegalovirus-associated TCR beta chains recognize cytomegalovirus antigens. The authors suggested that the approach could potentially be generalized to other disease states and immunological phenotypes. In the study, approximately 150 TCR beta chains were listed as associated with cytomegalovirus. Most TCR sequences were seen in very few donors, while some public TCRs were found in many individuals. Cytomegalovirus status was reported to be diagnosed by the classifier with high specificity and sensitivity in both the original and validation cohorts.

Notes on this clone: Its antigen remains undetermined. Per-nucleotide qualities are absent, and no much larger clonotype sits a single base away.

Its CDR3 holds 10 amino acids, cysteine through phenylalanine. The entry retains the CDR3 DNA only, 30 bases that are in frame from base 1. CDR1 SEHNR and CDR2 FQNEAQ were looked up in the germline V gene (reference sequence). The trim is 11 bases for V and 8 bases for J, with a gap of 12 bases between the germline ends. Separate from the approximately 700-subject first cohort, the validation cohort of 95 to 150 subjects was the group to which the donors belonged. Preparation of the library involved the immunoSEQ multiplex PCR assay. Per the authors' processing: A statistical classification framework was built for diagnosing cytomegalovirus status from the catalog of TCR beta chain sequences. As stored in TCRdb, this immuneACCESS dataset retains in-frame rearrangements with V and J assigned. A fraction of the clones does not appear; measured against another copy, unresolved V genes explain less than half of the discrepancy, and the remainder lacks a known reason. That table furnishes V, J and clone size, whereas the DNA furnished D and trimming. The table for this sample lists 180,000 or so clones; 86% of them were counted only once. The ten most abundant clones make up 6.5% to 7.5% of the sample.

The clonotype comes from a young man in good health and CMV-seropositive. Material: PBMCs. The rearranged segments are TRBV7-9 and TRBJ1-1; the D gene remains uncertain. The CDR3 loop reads CASNAAEAFF. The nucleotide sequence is TGTGCCTCCAATGCTGCCGAAGCTTTCTTT.